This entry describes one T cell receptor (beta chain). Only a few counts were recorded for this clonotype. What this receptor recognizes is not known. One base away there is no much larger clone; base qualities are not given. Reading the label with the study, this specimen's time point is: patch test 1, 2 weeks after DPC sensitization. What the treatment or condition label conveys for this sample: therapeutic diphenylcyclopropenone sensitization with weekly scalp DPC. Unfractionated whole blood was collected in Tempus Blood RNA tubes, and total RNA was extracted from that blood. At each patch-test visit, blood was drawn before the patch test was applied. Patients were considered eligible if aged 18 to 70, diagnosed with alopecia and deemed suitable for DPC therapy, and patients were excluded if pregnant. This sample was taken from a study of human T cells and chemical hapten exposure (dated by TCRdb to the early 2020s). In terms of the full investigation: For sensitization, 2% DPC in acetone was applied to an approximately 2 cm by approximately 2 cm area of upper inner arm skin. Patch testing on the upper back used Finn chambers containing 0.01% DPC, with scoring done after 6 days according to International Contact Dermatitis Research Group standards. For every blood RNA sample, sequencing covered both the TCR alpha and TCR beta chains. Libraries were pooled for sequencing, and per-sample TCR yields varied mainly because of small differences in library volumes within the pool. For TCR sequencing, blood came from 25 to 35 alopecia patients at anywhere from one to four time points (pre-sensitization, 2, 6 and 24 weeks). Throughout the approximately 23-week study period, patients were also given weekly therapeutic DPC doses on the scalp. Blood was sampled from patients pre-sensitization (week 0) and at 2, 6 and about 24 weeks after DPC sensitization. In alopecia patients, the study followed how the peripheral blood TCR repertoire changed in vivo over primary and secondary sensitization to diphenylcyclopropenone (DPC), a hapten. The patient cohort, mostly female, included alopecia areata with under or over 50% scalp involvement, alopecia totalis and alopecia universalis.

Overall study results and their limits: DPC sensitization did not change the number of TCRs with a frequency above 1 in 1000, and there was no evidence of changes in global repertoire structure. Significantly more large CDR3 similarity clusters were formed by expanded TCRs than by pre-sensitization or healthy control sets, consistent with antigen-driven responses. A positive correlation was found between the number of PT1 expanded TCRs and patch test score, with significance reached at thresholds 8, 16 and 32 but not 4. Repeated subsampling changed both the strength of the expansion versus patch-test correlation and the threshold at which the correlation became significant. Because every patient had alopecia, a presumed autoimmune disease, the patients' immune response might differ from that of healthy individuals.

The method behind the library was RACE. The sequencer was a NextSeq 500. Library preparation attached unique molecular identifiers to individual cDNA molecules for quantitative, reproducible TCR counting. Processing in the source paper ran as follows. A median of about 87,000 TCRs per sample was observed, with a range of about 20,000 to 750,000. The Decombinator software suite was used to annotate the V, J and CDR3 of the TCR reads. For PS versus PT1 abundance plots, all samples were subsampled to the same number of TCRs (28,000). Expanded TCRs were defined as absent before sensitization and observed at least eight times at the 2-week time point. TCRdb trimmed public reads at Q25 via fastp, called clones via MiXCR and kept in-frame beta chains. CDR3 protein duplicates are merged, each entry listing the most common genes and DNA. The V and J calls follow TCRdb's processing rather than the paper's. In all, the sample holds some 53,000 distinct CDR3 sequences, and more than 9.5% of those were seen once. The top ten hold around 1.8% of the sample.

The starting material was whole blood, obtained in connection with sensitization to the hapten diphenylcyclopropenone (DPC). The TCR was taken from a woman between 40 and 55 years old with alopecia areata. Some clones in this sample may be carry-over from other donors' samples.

The encoded CDR3 is CASSESAVWGLNTEAFF. Here is the DNA: TGCGCCAGCAGTGAGTCGGCGGTCTGGGGCTTGAACACTGAAGCTTTCTTT. The sequence links TRBV10-1 to TRBJ1-1; TRBD1 is perhaps the D gene, given 5 matching bases. From the cysteine through the phenylalanine, the CDR3 covers 17 amino acids. The DNA shown is the 51-base CDR3, in frame from base 1. The germline V gene encodes CDR1 WNHNN and CDR2 SYGVQD (reference sequence). Trimming takes 0 bases from V and 0 bases from J, and the germline ends sit 14 bases apart.